Shown below are 12 T cell receptor beta chains from a single sample sequenced in a study of T cells in localized non-small cell lung cancer. Data came from immunoSEQ multiplex PCR; TCRdb stores just in-frame clones and leaves some out. Seen here are 2,000 to 3,000 clones, approximately 36% observed once, and the top ten hold 10% to 11%. This specimen was lung tumor tissue, taken before any cancer treatment. These receptors were obtained from a male donor older than 55 with stage II squamous cell lung carcinoma.

The chain recombines TRBV12-5 with TRBJ1-1, with 8 bases aligning to TRBD1. Germline CDR1 and CDR2: LGHNT and FRNRAP. J gave up 5 bases and V 1 base, and 0 bases lay outside the gene matches. This CDR3 has 13 residues. The CDR3 region is CASGLGTGTEAFF. CDR3 coding DNA: TGTGCTAGTGGTTTGGGGACAGGGACTGAAGCTTTCTTT.

This clone is medium-sized. This rearrangement joins TRBV6-8 to TRBJ1-3; D is undetermined. The CDR3 sequence is 13 residues long. Germline V gene sequence: CDR1 MNHGY, CDR2 SAAAGT. Between the trimmed V and J ends, which lost 4 bases and 3 bases, there was a span of 7 bases. CDR3 in amino acids: CASSSALGNTIYF. CDR3 sequence (DNA): TGTGCCAGCAGTTCCGCTCTTGGAAACACCATATATTTT.

As regards this clone: The junction does not match germline at one end; this may be a read error. The chain is built from TRBV18 and TRBJ2-1; 9 positions agree with TRBD1. This CDR3 is built from 16 residues. In germline, CDR1 is KGHSH, CDR2 LQKENI. For the CDR3, the DNA is TGTGCCAGTTCACCATCTCTGACAGGGGGGTACAATGAGCAGTTCTTC. As protein: CASSPSLTGGYNEQFF.

This clone is judged medium-sized. The rearrangement joins TRBV9 to TRBJ2-1; D gene unclear. The germline CDR1 and CDR2 sequences are SGDLS and YYNGEE. Trimming left V 0 bases short and J 1 base short, with 8 bases between. The CDR3 sequence is 15 residues long. The CDR3 bases are TGTGCCAGCAGCGTAGCCGGTACTTCCTACAATGAGCAGTTCTTC. Its translation is CASSVAGTSYNEQFF.

The J gene is TRBJ1-1, the V gene TRBV28; D perhaps matches TRBD1 (5 bases). The V end lost 5 bases, the J end lost 5 bases, and 15 bases lay between the germline ends. The CDR3 is 14 amino acids. In germline, CDR1 is MDHEN, CDR2 SYDVKM. The CDR3 is CASSPLGGETEAFF. CDR3 coding DNA: TGTGCCAGCAGTCCTCTTGGGGGGGAAACTGAAGCTTTCTTT.

In this sample, this clone turned up a few times. The chain recombines TRBV6-8 with TRBJ1-2; 8 positions match TRBD1. The CDR3 consists of 16 residues. CDR1 and CDR2 (germline): MNHGY, SAAAGT. The ends lost 5 bases at V and 7 bases at J; junction bases unmatched: 15. CDR3: CASSRSPGTGATGYTF. DNA for the CDR3: TGTGCCAGCAGTCGAAGTCCCGGGACAGGAGCTACTGGCTACACCTTC.

The chain carries TRBV18 and TRBJ2-5, with D tentatively TRBD1 or TRBD2 (5 bases each). CDR1 and CDR2 (germline): KGHSH, LQKENI. This CDR3 contains 15 residues. Trimming took 4 bases from V and 0 from J, leaving 12 bases between them. The CDR3 is CASSLYEGYQETQYF. The CDR3 coding sequence is TGTGCCAGCTCACTTTATGAGGGGTACCAAGAGACCCAGTACTTC.

The table lists this clone with a few counts. This chain connects TRBV11-3 to TRBJ2-7, with D uncertain. The ends were cut back, 1 base at V and 4 bases at J, with 11 bases in the middle. Germline values: CDR1 SGHNT, CDR2 YENEEA. CDR3 length equals 14 residues. The CDR3 loop reads CASSLGVGGYEQYF. DNA of the CDR3: TGTGCCAGCAGCTTAGGAGTTGGTGGTTACGAGCAGTACTTC.

This clone appeared a few times. The rearrangement links TRBV4-1 to TRBJ2-7; either TRBD1 or TRBD2 may fit D (6 bases each). The CDR3 runs 17 residues. In germline, CDR1 is MGHRA, CDR2 YSYEKL. The V gene lost 0 bases and the J gene lost 2 bases, with 17 bases spanning the gap. DNA of the CDR3: TGCGCCAGCAGCCAAGACGCGTGGGGGGCGGAGGCCTACGAGCAGTACTTC. This encodes CASSQDAWGAEAYEQYF.

This chain connects TRBV11-3 to TRBJ1-2; 8 bases align to TRBD1. V trimming: 5 bases; J trimming: 2 bases; junction bases outside the gene matches: 13. The CDR3 spans 17 residues. CDR1 and CDR2 (germline): SGHNT, YENEEA. CDR3 bases: TGTGCCAGCAGCCCCATCGCCAGACAGGGGCGGAACTATGGCTACACCTTC. Encoded protein: CASSPIARQGRNYGYTF.

The V and J genes are TRBV29-1 and TRBJ2-5; no clear D gene. The length of the CDR3 is 13 residues. From germline, CDR1 is SQVTM and CDR2 ANQGSEA. V was shortened by 4 bases and J by 4 bases, with 13 bases between the two germline ends. Written as DNA, the CDR3 is TGCAGCGTTGTGGTTTCAGGTAGAGAGACCCAGTACTTC. It encodes CSVVVSGRETQYF.

The chain employs TRBV29-1 and TRBJ2-5; D may match TRBD1 or TRBD2 (6 bases each). V lost 7 bases, J lost 9 bases, and 21 bases lay in between. CDR1 and CDR2 (germline): SQVTM, ANQGSEA. This CDR3 region has 13 residues. The CDR3 nucleotides are TGCAGCGGCTTAGGGGGGTCCCGAGGGGCCCAGTACTTC. Its translation: CSGLGGSRGAQYF.